The rows below give T cell receptor beta chains drawn from one sample of a study of blood T cell repertoires in COVID-19. Clones were sequenced by immunoSEQ multiplex PCR, and TCRdb holds only the in-frame ones, with some missing. The repertoire has fewer than 120,000 clones, roughly 87% of them found once; the top ten carry around 4.8%. The sequencing sample was made of peripheral blood. These receptors were taken from a human donor in a cohort sampled during active COVID-19. Both conserved end residues are part of each CDR3. The D gene is left open where the match is weak. The listing skips clone size in some rows; elsewhere it reads once, few, many or a size class.

v_call	j_call	d_call	clone_size	cdr3_nt	cdr3_aa
TRBV6-5	TRBJ1-2	TRBD1	.	TGTGCCAGCAGTTCAGGACAGGGATACTATGGCTACACCTTC	CASSSGQGYYGYTF
TRBV18	TRBJ2-5	TRBD2	.	TGTGCCAGCTCACCTTCCGGTCCGAGACTAGCGAAACCCTGGGAAGAGACCCAGTACTTC	CASSPSGPRLAKPWEETQYF
TRBV6-1	TRBJ1-1	TRBD1	.	TGTGCCAGCAGTGAAGCGCTGCTACAGGGGGCGACTGAAGCTTTCTTT	CASSEALLQGATEAFF
TRBV5-1	TRBJ1-6	TRBD1	.	TGCGCCAGCAGCGCCACCGGGACAGTAGACTCACCCCTCCACTTT	CASSATGTVDSPLHF
TRBV7-2	TRBJ2-3	.	.	TGTGCCAGCAGCTTAGGGGCAGCAGATACGCAGTATTTT	CASSLGAADTQYF
TRBV5-1	TRBJ1-4	TRBD1	.	TGCGCCAGCAGCTGGGGACAGGGAGGTGAAAAACTGTTTTTT	CASSWGQGGEKLFF
TRBV30	TRBJ2-1	.	.	TGTGCCTGGGGTCCTTACAATGAGCAGTTCTTC	CAWGPYNEQFF
TRBV29-1	TRBJ1-2	.	.	TGCAGCGTTGGGACACCAGTGAACCTCTATGGCTACACCTTC	CSVGTPVNLYGYTF
TRBV10-3	TRBJ1-5	.	.	TGTGCCATCAGTCGGGGCGGGGATAGCAATCAGCCCCAGCATTTT	CAISRGGDSNQPQHF
TRBV3-1/TRBV3-2	TRBJ2-7	.	.	TGTGCCAGCAGCCAGGGGCAGGGAACCTACGAGCAGTACTTC	CASSQGQGTYEQYF
TRBV5-4	TRBJ1-1	TRBD1	once	TGTGCCAGCAGTTTTGTAGGGGGCGCTAACACTGAAGCTTTCTTT	CASSFVGGANTEAFF
TRBV7-2	TRBJ2-2	TRBD1	few	TGTGCCAGCAGCCCCCGGACAGGGGGTACCGGGGAGCTGTTTTTT	CASSPRTGGTGELFF
TRBV29-1	TRBJ2-3	TRBD2	.	TGCCGCGGCGGGGGGGGGCGCGGGAGGGCCTGGGATACGCAGTATTTT	CRGGGGRGRAWDTQYF
TRBV11-2	TRBJ1-4	TRBD1	.	TGTGCCAGCAGCCAGATAAGGACAGGCGGACGTAATGAAAAACTGTTTTTT	CASSQIRTGGRNEKLFF
TRBV7-6	TRBJ1-6	.	.	TGTGCCAGCAGCTTAGATAGGCAGGGGAGTAATTCACCCCTCCACTTT	CASSLDRQGSNSPLHF
TRBV4-2	TRBJ2-1	TRBD2	.	TGTGCCAGCAGCCAAGGTGATAGCGGGAGGGGTTACAATGAGCAGTTCTTC	CASSQGDSGRGYNEQFF
TRBV18	TRBJ2-1	TRBD1	.	TGTGCCAGCTCACCACCGGGACAGGGGAGATCCAATGAGCAGTTCTTC	CASSPPGQGRSNEQFF
TRBV9	TRBJ2-1	TRBD2	.	TGTGCCAGCAGCGTAGGGACTAGCGGTAATGAGCAGTTCTTC	CASSVGTSGNEQFF
TRBV19	TRBJ2-3	TRBD1	.	TGTGCCAGTAAACCGGACAGGCGCCCAACCACAGATACGCAGTATTTT	CASKPDRRPTTDTQYF
TRBV2	TRBJ2-3	TRBD2	.	TGTGCCAGCAGTGAACTAGCGGTTATCGGGAGAGATACGCAGTATTTT	CASSELAVIGRDTQYF
TRBV7-2	TRBJ2-7	.	.	TGTGCCAGCAGCTCTTGGAGCGGAAGCTCCTACGAGCAGTACTTC	CASSSWSGSSYEQYF
TRBV6-2/TRBV6-3	TRBJ1-1	TRBD1	.	TGTGCCAGCAGTGACAGGGTATTGGTGAACACTGAAGCTTTCTTT	CASSDRVLVNTEAFF
TRBV11-2	TRBJ2-7	.	few	TGTGCCAGCAGCACCTATAGGGGGGGGAGCTCCTACGAGCAGTACTTC	CASSTYRGGSSYEQYF
TRBV4-1	TRBJ2-5	.	.	TGCGCCAGCAGCCAAACGGACCAAGAGACCCAGTACTTC	CASSQTDQETQYF
TRBV19	TRBJ1-5	.	.	TGTGCCAGTAGTATAGTGAGCGGGGCCCTCCAGCATTTT	CASSIVSGALQHF
TRBV7-9	TRBJ2-3	TRBD2	.	TGTGCCAGCAGCTTGGGGACTAGCCCAGATACGCAGTATTTT	CASSLGTSPDTQYF
TRBV6-5	TRBJ1-1	.	.	TGTGCCAGCAGACTCGGACAGAACACTGAAGCTTTCTTT	CASRLGQNTEAFF
TRBV24-1	TRBJ2-1	TRBD2	.	TGTGCCACCAGTGAAGCTAGCGGGGGGGCCAGAAATGAGCAGTTCTTC	CATSEASGGARNEQFF
TRBV10-3	TRBJ2-1	.	few	TGTGCCATCAGTGAGACAGGAGCCCACAATGAGCAGTTCTTC	CAISETGAHNEQFF
TRBV10-3	TRBJ2-1	.	.	TGTGCCATCAGGACAGTGTCCTACAATGAGCAGTTCTTC	CAIRTVSYNEQFF
TRBV12-3/TRBV12-4	TRBJ1-2	.	.	TGTGCCAGCAGTTTGGCCAGGGGTTATGGCTACACCTTC	CASSLARGYGYTF
TRBV6-5	TRBJ2-7	.	.	TGTGCCAGCGCACTTTCCGGGAGTTACGAGCAGTACTTC	CASALSGSYEQYF
TRBV19	TRBJ1-2	.	.	TGTGCCAGTACTCCGCCTGGAACACCCCGAGGTGGGTATGGCTACACCTTC	CASTPPGTPRGGYGYTF
TRBV27	TRBJ2-7	TRBD2	.	TGTGCCAGCAGTTCCATAGCGGGGGCCCGCTACGAGCAGTACTTC	CASSSIAGARYEQYF
TRBV4-1	TRBJ2-2	.	.	TGCGCCAGCAGCCAAGCAGGGGCTGTAGTGGAGCTGTTTTTT	CASSQAGAVVELFF
TRBV9	TRBJ1-2	TRBD1	.	TGTGCCAGCAGCCCAGACAGGGCTGGCTACACCTTC	CASSPDRAGYTF
TRBV5-1	TRBJ2-7	TRBD2	.	TGCGCCAGCAGCTTGGAGCCGGGGGGAGCTTACGAGCAGTACTTC	CASSLEPGGAYEQYF
TRBV30	TRBJ1-1	.	.	TGTGCCTGGACGGCAGGGCTGAACACTGAAGCTTTCTTT	CAWTAGLNTEAFF
TRBV10-1	TRBJ2-4	.	.	TGCGCCAGCCCTGGCGAGGACATTCAGTACTTC	CASPGEDIQYF
TRBV14	TRBJ1-3	.	.	TGTGCCAGCAGCCAATACACCGCTGGAAACACCATATATTTT	CASSQYTAGNTIYF
TRBV6-2/TRBV6-3	TRBJ2-3	TRBD2	.	TGTGCCAGCAGTTATGGCGGGAGCGGCACAGATACGCAGTATTTT	CASSYGGSGTDTQYF
TRBV5-4	TRBJ2-2	TRBD1	.	TGTGCCAGCAGCTTCATATCGGGACAGGCTGAGGAGGAGCTGTTTTTT	CASSFISGQAEEELFF
TRBV10-1	TRBJ2-3	TRBD2	.	TGCGCCAGCAGTGAGGAAACCCTAGCGGGGGAGATAGATACGCAGTATTTT	CASSEETLAGEIDTQYF
TRBV6-5	TRBJ2-1	.	.	TGTGCCAGCAGCTTGACTATGCTTAATGAGCAGTTCTTC	CASSLTMLNEQFF
TRBV6-4	TRBJ1-5	TRBD1	.	TGTGCCAGCAGTGACGATTTCTCGGACAGGATTAGCAATCAGCCCCAGCATTTT	CASSDDFSDRISNQPQHF
TRBV6-5	TRBJ1-5	.	.	TGTGCCAGCAGTTACGGGAGTAGCAATCAGCCCCAGCATTTT	CASSYGSSNQPQHF
TRBV28	TRBJ2-5	TRBD2	.	TGTGCCAGCAGCCAGTTGGGACTAGCGGGCCAAGAGACCCAGTACTTC	CASSQLGLAGQETQYF
TRBV4-1	TRBJ2-7	TRBD1	.	TGCGCCAGCAGCCAAGCCGCCGGAACAGGGGGCGGCGAGCAGTACTTC	CASSQAAGTGGGEQYF
TRBV6-1	TRBJ1-5	.	few	TGTGCCAGCAGTGACCAACAGGATCAGCCCCAGCATTTT	CASSDQQDQPQHF
TRBV9	TRBJ1-2	.	.	TGTGCCAGCAGCGTAGTAGAGGGTGTGAGAGGCTACACCTTC	CASSVVEGVRGYTF
TRBV28	TRBJ1-2	.	once	TGTGCCAGCACTCTAATCGTCGGTTCAGGGTTCGGCTACACCTTC	CASTLIVGSGFGYTF
TRBV7-3	TRBJ2-3	.	.	TGTGCCAGCAGCTTAAGCGGGATGGGCACAGATACGCAGTATTTT	CASSLSGMGTDTQYF
TRBV7-2	TRBJ1-2	.	.	TGTGCCAGCAGCTTAGGGCAGGGAACCCCCTATGGCTACACCTTC	CASSLGQGTPYGYTF